Listed below are T cell receptor beta chains from one sample, sequenced in a study of T cells in Graves' hyperthyroidism and ophthalmopathy. TCRdb processed the multiplex PCR reads anew with MiXCR; each CDR3 protein has one entry. Here the sample spans 550,000 to 850,000 distinct CDR3 sequences, roughly a sixth being singletons. Sequencing input: blood. These receptors all stem from a woman between 50 and 59 years old with Graves' hyperthyroidism that later progressed to Graves' ophthalmopathy. Both conserved end residues are part of each CDR3. Fields, in order: CDR3 DNA, CDR3 protein, clone size, D gene, J gene, V gene. The D gene is left open where the match is weak. Rows may omit the clone size; those that give it use once, few, many or a size class.

TGTGCCAGCACCATAAGGGGAGGGCACGAAGCTTTCTTT	CASTIRGGHEAFF	few	.	TRBJ1-1	TRBV6-2/TRBV6-3
TGTGCCTGGAGTGTTAGAACCAGCTCCTACAATGAGCAGTTCTTC	CAWSVRTSSYNEQFF	many	.	TRBJ2-1	TRBV30
TGTGCCAGTCTCGGGGTAGGGAGGGGGGGCTCCTACAATGAGCAGTTCTTC	CASLGVGRGGSYNEQFF	.	.	TRBJ2-1	TRBV28
TGTGCCAGCAGTTACATCTCGGCTAGCGGGGGATCTGGGGCCAACGTCCTGACTTTC	CASSYISASGGSGANVLTF	few	TRBD2	TRBJ2-6	TRBV6-6
TGTGCCAGCAGCTTAATCACTAGCGGGGGGGCACTTTACGAGCAGTACTTC	CASSLITSGGALYEQYF	.	TRBD2	TRBJ2-7	TRBV11-3
TGTGCCATCAGTGAGTCGATGGGTTCCTACGAGCAGTACTTC	CAISESMGSYEQYF	few	.	TRBJ2-7	TRBV10-3
TGTGCCAGCAGCCAGCGGCAAGCCTACGAGCAGTACTTC	CASSQRQAYEQYF	many	.	TRBJ2-7	TRBV3-1
TGTGCCAGCAGTTTTGGCGGGGGATCTGATACGCAGTATTTT	CASSFGGGSDTQYF	.	TRBD2	TRBJ2-3	TRBV6-2/TRBV6-3
TGTGCCAGCAGCCAAGTCCGCCGCGGGGGGGTCACAGATACGCAGTATTTT	CASSQVRRGGVTDTQYF	.	TRBD2	TRBJ2-3	TRBV3-1
TGTGCCTGGCAACAGGGGCTCACTCGGAACACTGAAGCTTTCTTT	CAWQQGLTRNTEAFF	many	TRBD1	TRBJ1-1	TRBV30
TGCAGTGCTAGAGATATGGGGGGGGACTCCTCCTACGAGCAGTACTTC	CSARDMGGDSSYEQYF	.	TRBD2	TRBJ2-7	TRBV20-1
TGTGCCATCAGTGGGGACAGGGGTTTAGATACGCAGTATTTT	CAISGDRGLDTQYF	.	TRBD1	TRBJ2-3	TRBV10-3
TGTGCCAGCAGCCCCGGACCGACCCAAGAGACCCAGTACTTC	CASSPGPTQETQYF	many	.	TRBJ2-5	TRBV13
TGTGCCAGCAGTTCGTCCGGGACAGGGTTTTCACCCCTCCACTTT	CASSSSGTGFSPLHF	.	TRBD1	TRBJ1-6	TRBV27
TGCAGTGCTAGCCTACACTCCATTCTCATCAACAATGAGCAGTTCTTC	CSASLHSILINNEQFF	.	.	TRBJ2-1	TRBV20-1
TGCGCCAGCAGTGGTTGGGACAGGGGTCACACAGATACGCAGTATTTT	CASSGWDRGHTDTQYF	.	TRBD1	TRBJ2-3	TRBV10-1
TGTGCCAGCAGCTTGGGCAATCAGAACACTGAAGCTTTCTTT	CASSLGNQNTEAFF	many	.	TRBJ1-1	TRBV11-3
TGCAGTGCTAGAGGGCAGATTAGCACAGATACGCAGTATTTT	CSARGQISTDTQYF	few	.	TRBJ2-3	TRBV20-1
TGTGCCAGCAGCCTAGACGGACCCTATGGCTACACCTTC	CASSLDGPYGYTF	many	.	TRBJ1-2	TRBV11-3
TGCAGTGCTAGTAGACCTAGCGGGGGGGCCGGGACCGGGGAGCTGTTTTTT	CSASRPSGGAGTGELFF	many	TRBD2	TRBJ2-2	TRBV20-1
TGTGCCAGCAGCACTCGGCCTGGGGGGGATACGCAGTATTTT	CASSTRPGGDTQYF	many	.	TRBJ2-3	TRBV2
TGTGCCAGCAGCCAACTTAGCGGGGGGGCCTTCAATGAGCAGTTCTTC	CASSQLSGGAFNEQFF	many	TRBD2	TRBJ2-1	TRBV3-1
TGTGCCAGCAGCAAAACTAGCGGGGGGGCTATATCTTACGAGCAGTACTTC	CASSKTSGGAISYEQYF	many	TRBD2	TRBJ2-7	TRBV7-6
TGTGCCAGCAGGCGACAGGGTTTGGACACTGAAGCTTTCTTT	CASRRQGLDTEAFF	few	TRBD1	TRBJ1-1	TRBV12-3/TRBV12-4
TGCAGCGTTGTACAGGGGCATAACAATGAGCAGTTCTTC	CSVVQGHNNEQFF	.	TRBD1	TRBJ2-1	TRBV29-1
TGTGCCAGCAGTGACCTCCCCGGGACTGAAGCTTCCTTT	CASSDLPGTEASF	.	.	TRBJ1-1	TRBV6-4
TGTGCCAGCAGCTTGGGACTCTCGACTGAAGCTTTCTTT	CASSLGLSTEAFF	many	.	TRBJ1-1	TRBV5-6